This is a list of T cell receptor beta chains from one sample in a study of T cell responses to AZD1222 COVID-19 vaccine. Using immunoSEQ multiplex PCR, the repertoire was profiled, and TCRdb retains in-frame clones only, with some absent. The table has under 140,000 clones, about 94% seen once; the top ten hold about 3%. The sequenced sample was peripheral blood, obtained 28 days after the second AZD1222 dose. The receptors stem from an adult who received the AZD1222 COVID-19 vaccine. CDR3s include the opening cysteine and the closing phenylalanine or tryptophan. A D gene is named only where the DNA matches it firmly. For some rows the clone size is stated as once, few or many, or as a class when expanded; others skip it.

TRBV10-2	TRBD1	TRBJ1-2	-	TGCGCCAGCAGTGAAAGTCGGGACAGGGTGGGAGGCTACACCTTC	CASSESRDRVGGYTF
TRBV6-1	TRBD2	TRBJ2-1	-	TGTGCCAGCTATACTAGCGGGAGTAGTGCTGAGCAGTTCTTC	CASYTSGSSAEQFF
TRBV6-1	TRBD1	TRBJ1-4	-	TGTGCCAGCAGTGAGGGGACAGTTACGGGAAAACTGTTTTTT	CASSEGTVTGKLFF
TRBV9	-	TRBJ2-3	-	TGTGCCAGCAGCGGACGGACAGAACATACGCAGTATTTT	CASSGRTEHTQYF
TRBV11-2	-	TRBJ2-7	-	TGTGCCAGCAGCTTACTCTACGAGCAGTACTTC	CASSLLYEQYF
TRBV5-1	-	TRBJ2-3	-	TGCGCCAGCAGACAGGGCCACACAGATACGCAGTATTTT	CASRQGHTDTQYF
TRBV11-1	TRBD1	TRBJ2-7	-	TGTGCCAGCAGACCTAGGGGACAGGGAAGGTCCTACGAGCAGTACTTC	CASRPRGQGRSYEQYF
TRBV2	-	TRBJ1-1	-	TGTGCCAGCAGGCGGAACACTGAAGCTTTCTTT	CASRRNTEAFF
TRBV7-9	-	TRBJ2-5	once	TGTGCCAGCAGCTTGGGAGGGGACAGTGGGTACCAAGAGACCCAGTACTTC	CASSLGGDSGYQETQYF
TRBV5-4	-	TRBJ1-6	-	TGTGCCAGCAGCCTAAAAATCGCGGGTAATTCACCCCTCCACTTT	CASSLKIAGNSPLHF
TRBV27	-	TRBJ2-7	-	TGTGCCAGCAGTACTAGTATCGCCTACGAGCAGTACTTC	CASSTSIAYEQYF
TRBV9	-	TRBJ2-3	-	TGTGCCAGCAGCTATGACCGGGCAGCAGATACGCAGTATTTT	CASSYDRAADTQYF
TRBV11-2	-	TRBJ1-2	-	TGTGCCAGCAGCTTAGATAAGTATGGCTACACCTTC	CASSLDKYGYTF
TRBV3-1/TRBV3-2	-	TRBJ2-1	-	TGTGCCAGCAGCCAAGATGTCAGTCCCTACAATGAGCAGTTCTTC	CASSQDVSPYNEQFF
TRBV10-3	-	TRBJ1-1	-	TGTGCCATCAGGTGGACAGACATGAACACTGAAGCTTTCTTT	CAIRWTDMNTEAFF
TRBV6-6	TRBD2	TRBJ2-5	-	TGTGCCAGCAGTACCGGGACTAGCGGGAAAGAGACCCAGTACTTC	CASSTGTSGKETQYF
TRBV27	-	TRBJ1-5	once	TGTGCCAGCGGCCTTTCTTCAGTTAGCAATCAGCCCCAGCATTTT	CASGLSSVSNQPQHF
TRBV19	-	TRBJ1-2	few	TGTGCCAGTAGGACCCCTGGGGACTATGGCTACACCTTC	CASRTPGDYGYTF
TRBV7-9	-	TRBJ1-1	-	TGTGCCAGCAGGCTAACAGGGACGCGGAACACTGAAGCTTTCTTT	CASRLTGTRNTEAFF
TRBV7-8	-	TRBJ1-2	-	TGTGCCAGCAGCTCCCTCATGATACCTAACTATGGCTACACCTTC	CASSSLMIPNYGYTF
TRBV19	TRBD1	TRBJ1-3	-	TGTGCCAGTATCCAGACAGGGACTGGAAACACCATATATTTT	CASIQTGTGNTIYF
TRBV5-1	-	TRBJ2-7	few	TGCGCCAGCAGCCATGGACCCAATTACGAGCAGTACTTC	CASSHGPNYEQYF
TRBV6-6	TRBD1	TRBJ2-6	-	TGTGCCAGCAGTCCAGGACAGGGCCCGGGAGGGGCCAACGTCCTGACTTTC	CASSPGQGPGGANVLTF
TRBV14	-	TRBJ1-2	-	TGTGCCAGCAGCCCGTTGGGGGGGTTCGACTATGGCTACACCTTC	CASSPLGGFDYGYTF